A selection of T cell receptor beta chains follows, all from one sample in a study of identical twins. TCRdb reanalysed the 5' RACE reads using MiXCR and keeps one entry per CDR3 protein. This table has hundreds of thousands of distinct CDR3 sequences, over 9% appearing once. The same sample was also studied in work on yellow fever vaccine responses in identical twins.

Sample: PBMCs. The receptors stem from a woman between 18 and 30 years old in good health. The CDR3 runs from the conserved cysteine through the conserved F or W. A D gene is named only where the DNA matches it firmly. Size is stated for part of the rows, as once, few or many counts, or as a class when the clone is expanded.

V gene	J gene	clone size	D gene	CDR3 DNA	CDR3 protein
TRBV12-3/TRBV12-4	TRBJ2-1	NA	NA	TGTGCCAGCAGTTTTGCTAGGCTCCAGGCGGGGAATGAGCAGTTCTTC	CASSFARLQAGNEQFF
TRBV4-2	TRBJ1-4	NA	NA	TGTGCCAGCAGCCAAGTGATGGGGGTTGAAAAACTGTTTTTT	CASSQVMGVEKLFF
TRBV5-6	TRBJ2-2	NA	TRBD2	TGTGCCAGCAGCCGAACGCGGGGGACCACCGGGGAGCTGTTTTTT	CASSRTRGTTGELFF
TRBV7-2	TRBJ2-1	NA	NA	TGTGCCAGCAGCTTAGAGATGGGGGAGCAGTTCTTC	CASSLEMGEQFF
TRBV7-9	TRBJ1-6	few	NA	TGTGCCAGCAGCTTTGGTCCTCGAGTGGATTCACCCCTCCACTTT	CASSFGPRVDSPLHF
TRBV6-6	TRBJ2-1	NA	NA	TGTGCCAGCAGTTACATTAAGGGTGAGCAGTTCTTC	CASSYIKGEQFF
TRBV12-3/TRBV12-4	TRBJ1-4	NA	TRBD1	TGTGCCAGCAGTCAGCGGGGACAGGGGGGTGAAAAACTGTTTTTT	CASSQRGQGGEKLFF
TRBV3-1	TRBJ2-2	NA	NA	TGTGCCAGCAGCCAAGATCCGGCAGTCGGGGAGCTGTTTTTT	CASSQDPAVGELFF
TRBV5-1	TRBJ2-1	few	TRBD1	TGCGCCAGCAGGCAGGGGGCGTTAAATGAGCAGTTCTTC	CASRQGALNEQFF
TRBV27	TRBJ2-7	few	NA	TGTGCCAGCAGCTACAGCAGGGGGGGATCCTACGAGCAGTACTTC	CASSYSRGGSYEQYF
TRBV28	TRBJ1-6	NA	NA	TGTGCCAGCAGTTCCCGCAGAACCCTGAGCTCCTATAATTCACCCCTCCACTTT	CASSSRRTLSSYNSPLHF
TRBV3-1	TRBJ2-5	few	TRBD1	TGTGCCAGCAGCCAAGTAGCCGGGACAGCTTTGAGGATCCAAGAGACCCAGTACTTC	CASSQVAGTALRIQETQYF
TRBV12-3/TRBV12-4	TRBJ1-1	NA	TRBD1	TGTGCCAGCAGTCCGCAAACAGGGGTCACTGAAGCTTTCTTT	CASSPQTGVTEAFF
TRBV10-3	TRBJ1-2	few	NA	TGTGCCATCAGTGATCTGGGGACTAACTATGGCTACACCTTC	CAISDLGTNYGYTF
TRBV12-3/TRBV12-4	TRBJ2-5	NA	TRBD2	TGTGCCAGCAGTTTAAGACTAGCGGGGGGAGAGACCCAGTACTTC	CASSLRLAGGETQYF
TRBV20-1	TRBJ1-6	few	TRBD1	TGCAGTGCTAGCCGGGACAGGGGGCCATCACCCCTCCACTTT	CSASRDRGPSPLHF
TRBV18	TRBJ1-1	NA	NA	TGTGCCAGCTCAACGAATTGGATCACTGAAGCTTTCTTT	CASSTNWITEAFF
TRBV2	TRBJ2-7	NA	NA	TGTGCCAGCAGTGATACGGGCCTGGTGATCTACGAGCAGCACTTC	CASSDTGLVIYEQHF
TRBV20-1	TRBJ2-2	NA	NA	TGCAGTGCTAGAGACTACCCGAACACCGGGGAGCTGTTTTTT	CSARDYPNTGELFF
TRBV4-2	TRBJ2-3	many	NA	TGTGCCAGCAGCTCCAAGACTATGAGGGGGTTTTTGGATACGCAGTATTTT	CASSSKTMRGFLDTQYF
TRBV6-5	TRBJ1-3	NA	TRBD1	TGTGCCAGCAGTTACGGGACAGAAGGAAACACCATATATTTT	CASSYGTEGNTIYF
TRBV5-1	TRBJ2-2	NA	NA	TGCGCCAGCAGCGCGTCGACAGACACCGGGGAGCTGTTTTTT	CASSASTDTGELFF
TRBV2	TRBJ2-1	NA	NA	TGTGCCAGCTCACCTGGGGCTGGGTACAATGAGCAGTTCTTC	CASSPGAGYNEQFF
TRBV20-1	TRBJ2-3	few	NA	TGCAGTGCTACCCCCAGGGTCACAGATACGCAGTATTTT	CSATPRVTDTQYF
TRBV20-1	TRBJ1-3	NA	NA	TGCAGTGCCCACCCGCGTGAGGGCGCAGGTGGAAACACCATATATTTT	CSAHPREGAGGNTIYF
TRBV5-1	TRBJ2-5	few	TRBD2	TGCGCCAGCAGCGCCCTCCCTAGCGGGGATAACCAAGAGACCCAGTACTTC	CASSALPSGDNQETQYF
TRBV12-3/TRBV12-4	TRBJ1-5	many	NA	TGTGCCAGCAGTTTGTCAGGGCATAGCAATCAGCCCCAGCATTTT	CASSLSGHSNQPQHF
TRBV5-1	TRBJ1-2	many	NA	TGCGCCAGCAGCTTTAGCGAATCAGCTAACTATGGCTACACCTTC	CASSFSESANYGYTF
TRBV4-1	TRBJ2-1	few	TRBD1	TGCGCCAGCAGCCAGCCACAGGGGGCCTACAATGAGCAGTTCTTC	CASSQPQGAYNEQFF
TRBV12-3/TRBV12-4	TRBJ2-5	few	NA	TGTGCCAGCAGTCCCGGGGGGCGGGAGAGAGAGACCCAGTACTTC	CASSPGGRERETQYF
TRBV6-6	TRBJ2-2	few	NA	TGTGCCAGCGGACCCGGGTTCGGGGAGCTGTTTTTT	CASGPGFGELFF
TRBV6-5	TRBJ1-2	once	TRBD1	TGTGCCAGCAGTTACCAAGGGACAGGGGGCGTTAGTTACTATGGCTACACCTTC	CASSYQGTGGVSYYGYTF
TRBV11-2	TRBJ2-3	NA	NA	TGTGCCAGCAGCCCGCTACGGCCCGGGGGCAGACTTAGCACAGATACGCAGTATTTT	CASSPLRPGGRLSTDTQYF
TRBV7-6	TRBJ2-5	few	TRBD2	TGTGCCAGCACCAATCTAGCGGGCCAAGAGACCCAGTACTTC	CASTNLAGQETQYF
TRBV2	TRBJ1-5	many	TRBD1	TGTGCCAGCAGGCCGGGACAGCGCAATCAGCCCCAGCATTTT	CASRPGQRNQPQHF
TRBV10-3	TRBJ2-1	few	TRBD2	TGTGCCATCAGCGCGAGCGGGGGGGGGAACAATGAGCAGTTCTTC	CAISASGGGNNEQFF
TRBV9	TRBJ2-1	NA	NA	TGTGCCAGCAGCGTAGAAGTAGGGGGTTACAATGAGCAGTTCTTC	CASSVEVGGYNEQFF
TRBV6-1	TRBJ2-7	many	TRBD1	TGTGCCAGCAGCACGGGACAGGGAACCTACGAGCAGTACTTC	CASSTGQGTYEQYF
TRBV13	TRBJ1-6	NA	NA	TGTGCCAGTGGCCGGGAGAATTCACCCCTCCACTTT	CASGRENSPLHF
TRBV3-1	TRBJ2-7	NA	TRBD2	TGTGCCAGCAGCCAAGATCCTCGAGCGGGAGGGACCTACGAGCAGTACTTC	CASSQDPRAGGTYEQYF
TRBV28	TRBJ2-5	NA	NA	TGTGCCAGCGGAGGACAGCCGCAAGAGACCCAGTACTTC	CASGGQPQETQYF
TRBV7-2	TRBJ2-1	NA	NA	TGTGCCAGCAGCTTAGTGTCGTTTGACAATGAGCAGTTCTTC	CASSLVSFDNEQFF
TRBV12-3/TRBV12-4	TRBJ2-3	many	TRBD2	TGTGCCAGCAGTTTAGTAGCGGGAGGGACAGATACGCAGTATTTT	CASSLVAGGTDTQYF
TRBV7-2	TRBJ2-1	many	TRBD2	TGTGCCAGCAACCCGAGCGGGAGCTCCTACAATGAGCAGTTCTTC	CASNPSGSSYNEQFF
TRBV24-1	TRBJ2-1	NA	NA	TGTGCCACCAGTGATGACAGCCAGGCCTACAATGAGCAGTTCTTC	CATSDDSQAYNEQFF
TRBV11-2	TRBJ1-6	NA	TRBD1	TGTGCCAGCCACGGGACAGGGCGATCACCCCTCCACTTT	CASHGTGRSPLHF